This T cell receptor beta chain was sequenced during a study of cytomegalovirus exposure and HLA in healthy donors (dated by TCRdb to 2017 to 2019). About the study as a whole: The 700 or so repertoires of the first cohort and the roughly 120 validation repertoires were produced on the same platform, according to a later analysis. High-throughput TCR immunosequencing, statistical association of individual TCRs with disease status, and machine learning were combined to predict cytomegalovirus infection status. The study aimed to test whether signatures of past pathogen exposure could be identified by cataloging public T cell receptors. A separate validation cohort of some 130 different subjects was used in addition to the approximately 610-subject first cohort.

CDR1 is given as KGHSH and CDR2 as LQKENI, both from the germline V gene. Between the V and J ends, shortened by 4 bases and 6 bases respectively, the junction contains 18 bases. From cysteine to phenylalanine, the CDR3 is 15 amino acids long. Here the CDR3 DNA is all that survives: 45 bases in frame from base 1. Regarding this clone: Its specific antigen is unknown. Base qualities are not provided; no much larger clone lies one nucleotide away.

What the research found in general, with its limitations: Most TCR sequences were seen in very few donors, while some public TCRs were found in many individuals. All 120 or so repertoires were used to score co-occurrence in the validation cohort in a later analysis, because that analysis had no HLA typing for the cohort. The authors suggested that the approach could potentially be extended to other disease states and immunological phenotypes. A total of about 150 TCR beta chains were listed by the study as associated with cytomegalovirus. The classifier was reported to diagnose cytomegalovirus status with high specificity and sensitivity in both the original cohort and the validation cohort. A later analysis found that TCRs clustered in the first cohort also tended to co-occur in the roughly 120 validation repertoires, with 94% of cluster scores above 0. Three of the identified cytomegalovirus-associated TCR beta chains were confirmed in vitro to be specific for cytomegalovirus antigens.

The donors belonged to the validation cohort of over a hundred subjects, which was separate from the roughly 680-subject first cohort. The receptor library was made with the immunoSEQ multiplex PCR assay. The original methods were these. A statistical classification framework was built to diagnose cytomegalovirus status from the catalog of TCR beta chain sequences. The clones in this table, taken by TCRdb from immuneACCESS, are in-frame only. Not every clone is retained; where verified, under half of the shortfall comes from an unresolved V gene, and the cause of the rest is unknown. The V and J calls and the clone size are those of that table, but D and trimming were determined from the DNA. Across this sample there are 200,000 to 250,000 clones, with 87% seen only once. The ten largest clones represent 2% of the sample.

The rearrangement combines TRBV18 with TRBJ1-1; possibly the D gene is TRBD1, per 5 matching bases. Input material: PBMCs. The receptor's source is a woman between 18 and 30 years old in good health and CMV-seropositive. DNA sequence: TGTGCCAGCTCACAAGCAAAGGCAGGGCGATCTGAAGCTTTCTTT. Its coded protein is CASSQAKAGRSEAFF. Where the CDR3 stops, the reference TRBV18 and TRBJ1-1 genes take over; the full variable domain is NAGVMQNPRHLVRRRGQEARLRCSPMKGHSHVYWYRQLPEEGLKFMVYLQKENIIDESGMPKERFSAEFPKEGPSILRIQQVVRGDSAAYFCASSQAKAGRSEAFFGQGTRLTVV.